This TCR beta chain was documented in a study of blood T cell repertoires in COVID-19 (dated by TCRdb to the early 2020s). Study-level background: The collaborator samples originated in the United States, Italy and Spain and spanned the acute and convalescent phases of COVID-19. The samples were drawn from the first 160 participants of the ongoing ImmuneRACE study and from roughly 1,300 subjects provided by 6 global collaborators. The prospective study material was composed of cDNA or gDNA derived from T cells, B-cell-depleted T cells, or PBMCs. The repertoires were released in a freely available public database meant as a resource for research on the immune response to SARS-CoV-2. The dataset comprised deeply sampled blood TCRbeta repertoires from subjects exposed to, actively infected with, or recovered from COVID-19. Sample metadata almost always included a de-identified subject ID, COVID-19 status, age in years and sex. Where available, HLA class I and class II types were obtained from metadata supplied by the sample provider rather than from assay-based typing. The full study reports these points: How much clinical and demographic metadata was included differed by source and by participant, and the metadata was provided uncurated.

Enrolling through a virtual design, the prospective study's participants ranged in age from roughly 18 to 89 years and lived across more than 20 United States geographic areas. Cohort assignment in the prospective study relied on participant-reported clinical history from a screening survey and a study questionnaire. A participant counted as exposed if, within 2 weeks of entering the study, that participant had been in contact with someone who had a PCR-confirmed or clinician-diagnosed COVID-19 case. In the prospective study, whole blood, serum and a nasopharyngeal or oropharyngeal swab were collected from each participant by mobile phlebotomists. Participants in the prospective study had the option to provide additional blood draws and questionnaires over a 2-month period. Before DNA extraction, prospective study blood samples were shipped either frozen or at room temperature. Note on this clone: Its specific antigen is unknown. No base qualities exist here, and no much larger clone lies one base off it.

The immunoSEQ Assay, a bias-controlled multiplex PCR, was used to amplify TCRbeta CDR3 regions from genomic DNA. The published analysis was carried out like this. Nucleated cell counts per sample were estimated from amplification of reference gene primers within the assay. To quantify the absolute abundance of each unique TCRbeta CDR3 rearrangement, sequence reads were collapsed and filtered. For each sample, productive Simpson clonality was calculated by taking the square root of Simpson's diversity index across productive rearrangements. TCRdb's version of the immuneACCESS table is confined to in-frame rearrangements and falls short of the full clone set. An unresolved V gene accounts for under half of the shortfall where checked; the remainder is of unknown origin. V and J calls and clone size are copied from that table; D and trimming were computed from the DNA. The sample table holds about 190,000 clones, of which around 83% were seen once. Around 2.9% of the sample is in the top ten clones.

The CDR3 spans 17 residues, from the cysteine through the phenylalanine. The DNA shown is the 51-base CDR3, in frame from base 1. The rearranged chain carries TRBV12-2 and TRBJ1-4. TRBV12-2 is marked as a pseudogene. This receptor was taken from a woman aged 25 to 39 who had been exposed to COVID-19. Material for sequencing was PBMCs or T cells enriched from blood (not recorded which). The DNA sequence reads TGTGCAAGTCGCTTAGCGGGAGCAGAAACCACAAACGAAAAACTGTTTTTT. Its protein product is CASRLAGAETTNEKLFF.